Below, 31 T cell receptor beta chains from the same sample are listed, as sequenced in a study of T cells in Graves' hyperthyroidism and ophthalmopathy. RNA transcripts gave rise to amplified TCR beta CDR3 regions. TCR CDR3 regions were first amplified by RT-PCR with HTBI primers. MiXCR, applied by TCRdb to the multiplex PCR reads, yields one record per CDR3 protein. The sample holds a few hundred thousand distinct CDR3 sequences, just under 25% seen once. Sequencing was done on a sample of blood. The origin of the receptors is a man aged 50 or older with Graves' hyperthyroidism.

There are a few counts of this clonotype. The chain combines TRBV20-1 with TRBJ2-2, with 9 bases fitting TRBD2. CDR1 is DFQATT, CDR2 SNEGSKA, per germline (reference sequence). The CDR3 is 13 amino acids. V shed 6 bases, J shed 7 bases, and the junction held 6 bases outside the gene matches. CDR3 region: CSAEREAGGELFF. The CDR3, as DNA: TGCAGTGCGGAGCGGGAGGCGGGCGGGGAGCTGTTTTTT.

This clonotype showed up just a few times. The chain joins TRBV27 to TRBJ2-1; D is perhaps TRBD1 or TRBD2 (7 bases each). V lost 6 bases and J lost 2, with 17 bases in between. Germline assignment: CDR1 MNHEY and CDR2 SMNVEV (reference sequence). This CDR3 spans 16 amino acids. The CDR3 sequence: CASRPGGQTTYNEQFF. The DNA for the CDR3 is TGTGCCAGCAGACCGGGGGGACAGACAACCTACAATGAGCAGTTCTTC.

This clonotype was counted many times. The chain combines TRBV9 with TRBJ2-5; D gene unclear. CDR1 and CDR2 from the germline V gene are SGDLS and YYNGEE. This CDR3 is 14 amino acids long. V lost 0 bases to trimming and J lost 2 bases, with 8 bases between them. CDR3 region: CASSVGLGQETQYF. The CDR3, as DNA: TGTGCCAGCAGCGTAGGTCTGGGACAAGAGACCCAGTACTTC.

V and J are TRBV30 and TRBJ2-2; 10 nucleotides match TRBD2. CDR1 is GTSNPN, CDR2 SVGIG, per germline (reference sequence). The length of the CDR3 is 16 residues. The J segment lost 7 bases and the V segment lost 1 base, leaving 9 bases of the junction unmatched. The CDR3 nucleotides read TGTGCCTGGAGTGCCTCTAGCGGGGGACGCGGCGGGGAGCTGTTTTTT. Its translation: CAWSASSGGRGGELFF.

This clonotype was picked up one time. V gene TRBV30 combines with J gene TRBJ1-2; D is unresolved. Germline CDR1 and CDR2: GTSNPN and SVGIG (reference sequence). This CDR3 comprises 14 residues. With 2 bases removed from V and 5 bases from J, the gap between germline ends came to 15 bases. The CDR3 DNA reads TGTGCCTGGAGTTTAGGGTCGAGGGTTTATGGCTACACCTTC. Protein sequence: CAWSLGSRVYGYTF.

The table lists this clonotype with many counts. The V gene is TRBV13, the J gene TRBJ2-1; D ambiguous. Trimming left V 0 bases short and J 8 bases short, with 11 bases between. Germline CDR1 PRHDT, CDR2 FYEKMQ (reference sequence). This CDR3 spans 14 amino acids. CDR3 sequence reads: CASSLGTYDDEQFF. The CDR3 DNA reads as TGTGCCAGCAGCTTAGGGACTTATGACGATGAGCAGTTCTTC.

The chain employs TRBV10-2 and TRBJ1-2; D not certain. Germline CDR1 is WSHSY and CDR2 is SAAADI. This CDR3 is 12 amino acids long. V was clipped by 3 bases and J by 5 bases, with 7 bases between them. CDR3 nucleotides: TGCGCCAGCAGTGATTCCGCGTATGGCTACACCTTC. The encoded protein is CASSDSAYGYTF.

This clonotype has only a few counts. The chain combines TRBV29-1 with TRBJ1-2; D is possibly TRBD1 (5 bases). Germline values: CDR1 SQVTM, CDR2 ANQGSEA. CDR3 length: 11 amino acids. V was pared by 4 bases and J by 6 bases, with 9 bases between. The CDR3 is CSVVGEDGYTF. Written as DNA, the CDR3 is TGCAGCGTTGTGGGGGAGGATGGCTACACCTTC.

This chain links TRBV12-3 or TRBV12-4 with TRBJ2-4, with 7 bases fitting TRBD2. The trim removed 2 bases at V and 0 bases at J, leaving 7 bases unmatched. The CDR3 has 17 residues. DNA of the CDR3: TGTGCCAGCAGTTTATTCCGGGAGCGGGGAGCCAAAAACATTCAGTACTTC. It yields the protein CASSLFRERGAKNIQYF.

This chain links TRBV29-1 with TRBJ2-7; 8 bases agree with TRBD2. This CDR3 has 12 residues. Germline V gives CDR1 SQVTM, CDR2 ANQGSEA. The junction had 5 bases not matched to a gene; V was cut back by 7 bases and J by 3 bases. This CDR3 is CSAVAGSYEQYF. The CDR3 DNA is TGCAGCGCTGTAGCGGGAAGCTACGAGCAGTACTTC.

The chain uses TRBV4-2 and TRBJ2-1; 10 bases match TRBD2. Germline assignment: CDR1 LGHNA and CDR2 YNFKEQ. V shed 1 base and J 8 bases; nucleotides not matched to a gene: 5. The CDR3 has 15 residues. The CDR3 is CASSQGASGSYEQFF. The CDR3 DNA sequence: TGTGCCAGCAGCCAAGGGGCTAGCGGGAGCTATGAGCAGTTCTTC.

The chain has TRBV4-2 and TRBJ1-1, with 8 nucleotides matching TRBD1. CDR1 is LGHNA, CDR2 YNFKEQ, per germline. V lost 4 bases to trimming and J lost 10 bases; unmatched junction nucleotides: 11. The CDR3 totals 14 residues. CDR3 in DNA: TGTGCCAGCAGCCCCAACGGACAGGGAGAAGGAGCTTTCTTT. It encodes CASSPNGQGEGAFF.

This clonotype has ten or more counts. The genes are TRBV3-1 and TRBJ2-1, with TRBD2 identical over 9 bases. CDR1 and CDR2 from the germline V gene are LGHDT and YNNKEL (reference sequence). This CDR3 is 13 amino acids long. Unmatched junction bases numbered 7, after V lost 4 bases and J lost 12 bases. In nucleotides, the CDR3 is TGTGCCAGCAGCCCCCGTGATAGCGGGAGGCAGTTCTTC. Its translation: CASSPRDSGRQFF.

V usage is TRBV20-1 and J usage is TRBJ1-5, with D maybe TRBD1 (6 bases). V lost 3 bases and J 5 bases, leaving 8 bases between the germline ends. The V gene's germline CDR1 is DFQATT and CDR2 SNEGSKA (reference sequence). The CDR3 totals 12 residues. CDR3 loop: CSASAGDQPQHF. Written as DNA, the CDR3 is TGCAGTGCTAGTGCAGGGGATCAGCCCCAGCATTTT.

The chain employs TRBV30 and TRBJ1-6; 7 nucleotides align to TRBD1. The CDR3 has 15 amino acids. The germline CDR1 and CDR2 sequences are GTSNPN and SVGIG (reference sequence). J gave up 9 bases and V 5 bases, and 13 bases lay outside the gene matches. The CDR3 nucleotides read TGTGCCTGGGCCCGTGGGACAGCAGGAGTTTCACCCCTCCACTTT. Translated, it gives CAWARGTAGVSPLHF.

This chain joins TRBV7-3 and TRBJ2-3; D is possibly TRBD1 (6 bases). Germline V gene data show CDR1 as SGHTA and CDR2 as FQGTGA. The CDR3 consists of 16 residues. Trimming removed 1 base from V and 1 base from J, with 12 bases in between. The CDR3 protein is CASSLMVGAGTDTQYF. The CDR3 nucleotides are TGTGCCAGCAGCTTAATGGTGGGGGCTGGCACAGATACGCAGTATTTT.

The V call is TRBV30, the J call TRBJ2-1; D is unresolved. V was shortened by 0 bases and J by 5 bases, with 8 bases between the two germline ends. The CDR3 loop spans 13 amino acids. Germline V gene lookup returns CDR1 GTSNPN and CDR2 SVGIG (reference sequence). CDR3 in DNA: TGTGCCTGGAGTGTACGGCTGAACAATGAGCAGTTCTTC. It is translated as CAWSVRLNNEQFF. Full variable domain (remainder filled in from reference TRBV30 and TRBJ2-1): SQTIHQWPATLVQPVGSPLSLECTVEGTSNPNLYWYRQAAGRGLQLLFYSVGIGQISSEVPQNLSASRPQDRQFILSSKKLLLSDSGFYLCAWSVRLNNEQFFGPGTRLTVL.

This clonotype was observed many times. The V and J genes are TRBV28 and TRBJ2-3; TRBD2 aligns across 10 bases. Germline trimming cut 2 bases from V and 0 bases from J; bases unmatched to any gene: 11. CDR3 length: 19 amino acids. CDR1 and CDR2 from the germline V gene are MDHEN and SYDVKM. CDR3 loop: CASSLPSSGRLWSTDTQYF. The CDR3 coding sequence is TGTGCCAGCAGTTTACCGTCTAGCGGGAGACTGTGGAGCACAGATACGCAGTATTTT.

This clonotype was detected only a few times. The V and J genes are TRBV30 and TRBJ1-5, with a tentative D call TRBD1 (5 bases). The V and J ends lost 3 bases and 0 bases respectively, with 15 bases between them. The CDR3 is 16 residues long. From germline, CDR1 is GTSNPN and CDR2 SVGIG (reference sequence). The CDR3 DNA is TGTGCCTGGAGGCCTAAGGGACGAAATAGCAATCAGCCCCAGCATTTT. Translation gives CAWRPKGRNSNQPQHF. The whole variable domain, filled in from reference TRBV30 and TRBJ1-5, reads SQTIHQWPATLVQPVGSPLSLECTVEGTSNPNLYWYRQAAGRGLQLLFYSVGIGQISSEVPQNLSASRPQDRQFILSSKKLLLSDSGFYLCAWRPKGRNSNQPQHFGDGTRLSIL.

The chain carries TRBV12-5 and TRBJ1-1, with D possibly being TRBD1 (6 bases). Germline CDR1 LGHNT, CDR2 FRNRAP. The length of the CDR3 is 10 residues. V was cut by 6 bases and J by 10 bases, with 9 bases left in between. The DNA of the CDR3 is TGTGCTAGTGGGGAGGGGGGAGCTTTCTTT. Its translation is CASGEGGAFF.

The chain couples TRBV24-1 to TRBJ2-1, with 7 bases identical to TRBD2. V shed 5 bases, J shed 4 bases, and the junction held 4 bases outside the gene matches. The CDR3 totals 14 residues. The germline gives CDR1 KGHDR, CDR2 SFDVKD. The CDR3 DNA sequence: TGTGCCACCAGTGGTCGGGAGGAGTACAATGAGCAGTTCTTC. Translation: CATSGREEYNEQFF.

This clonotype was recorded at least ten times. The V gene is TRBV28, the J gene TRBJ2-7; D is undetermined. Germline CDR1 is MDHEN and CDR2 is SYDVKM. The CDR3 is 11 residues long. V was cut by 5 bases and J by 3 bases, with 5 bases left in between. CDR3 DNA sequence: TGTGCCAGCAGTATGATCTACGAGCAGTACTTC. It encodes CASSMIYEQYF.

V and J are TRBV3-1 and TRBJ1-2; TRBD1 is a possible D gene (5 bases). The CDR3 is made up of 15 amino acids. The V end lost 8 bases, the J end lost 4 bases, and 20 bases lay between the germline ends. The germline gives CDR1 LGHDT, CDR2 YNNKEL (reference sequence). CDR3 sequence: CASSPRGGIFYGYTF. CDR3 DNA sequence: TGTGCCAGCTCCCCACGGGGGGGGATATTCTATGGCTACACCTTC.

The chain joins TRBV5-5 to TRBJ2-7, with a weak D call TRBD1 (5 bases). Germline values: CDR1 SGHKS, CDR2 YYEKEE (reference sequence). Trimming shortened V by 4 bases and J by 0 bases, and 14 bases separated the two germline ends. This CDR3 has 15 amino acids. In nucleotides, the CDR3 is TGTGCCAGCAGCCTCGGACACCTTTCCTCCTACGAGCAGTACTTC. As protein: CASSLGHLSSYEQYF. The full variable domain, completed using reference TRBV5-5 and TRBJ2-7, is DAGVTQSPTHLIKTRGQQVTLRCSPISGHKSVSWYQQVLGQGPQFIFQYYEKEERGRGNFPDRFSARQFPNYSSELNVNALLLGDSALYLCASSLGHLSSYEQYFGPGTRLTVT.

Only a few counts were recorded for this clonotype. The chain carries TRBV20-1 and TRBJ2-2; D gene unclear. Trimming pared 0 bases from V and 4 bases from J, leaving 12 bases between. The CDR3 loop spans 15 amino acids. Per germline, CDR1 DFQATT and CDR2 SNEGSKA (reference sequence). The CDR3 loop is CSARDLGAITGELFF. For the CDR3, the DNA is TGCAGTGCTAGAGATCTCGGCGCGATCACCGGGGAGCTGTTTTTT.

This clonotype turned up a few times. The V call is TRBV6-1, the J call TRBJ2-1; D gene uncertain. CDR3 size: 12 residues. Germline V CDR1 and CDR2: MNHNS, SASEGT. Deletions cut 8 bases from V and 8 bases from J, with 13 bases between. CDR3 sequence reads: CASDLGFDEQFF. CDR3 nucleotides: TGTGCCAGCGATCTAGGTTTCGATGAGCAGTTCTTC.

This chain's CDR3 is CASSLHLRGETQYF. The CDR3 DNA is TGTGCCAGCAGCTTACACCTTAGGGGGGAGACCCAGTACTTC. This sequence joins TRBV5-8 and TRBJ2-5, with D possibly being TRBD1 (6 bases). Germline V CDR1 and CDR2: SGHTS, YDEGEE. This CDR3 is built from 14 residues. V lost 2 bases and J 5 bases, leaving 13 bases between the germline ends.

Only a few counts were recorded for this clonotype. The chain recombines TRBV5-4 with TRBJ2-5; 7 bases match TRBD1. In germline, CDR1 is SGHNT, CDR2 YYREEE (reference sequence). The CDR3 loop spans 15 amino acids. The V gene end was trimmed by 4 bases and the J gene end by 4 bases; junction bases not matched to a gene: 10. The CDR3 loop reads CASSTPTGHSETQYF. The CDR3 DNA follows: TGTGCCAGCAGCACCCCGACAGGGCACTCAGAGACCCAGTACTTC.

V usage is TRBV30 and J usage is TRBJ2-3; D uncertain. CDR3 length: 15 residues. Per germline, CDR1 GTSNPN and CDR2 SVGIG (reference sequence). V was cut by 3 bases and J by 0 bases, with 13 bases left in between. This CDR3 is CAWRSLLESTDTQYF. For the CDR3, the DNA is TGTGCCTGGAGATCTCTTCTAGAGAGCACAGATACGCAGTATTTT.

J is TRBJ1-5 and V is TRBV19; D is unresolved. V gave up 3 bases and J gave up 0 bases, with 12 bases separating them. This CDR3 has 16 amino acids. Germline CDR1 LNHDA, CDR2 SQIVND (reference sequence). CDR3 residues: CASSMLGGISNQPQHF. The CDR3 DNA reads TGTGCCAGTAGTATGCTAGGCGGGATTAGCAATCAGCCCCAGCATTTT.

This clonotype was observed once. Possible read error: a much larger clone is one base away. This sequence joins TRBV11-1 and TRBJ2-4; a weak D match, TRBD2 (5 bases). From germline, CDR1 is SGHAT and CDR2 FQDESV (reference sequence). CDR3 length: 13 amino acids. The CDR3 region has the DNA TGTGCCAGCACGGGGATAGCCAAAAACGTTCAGTACTTC. Amino acids: CASTGIAKNVQYF.